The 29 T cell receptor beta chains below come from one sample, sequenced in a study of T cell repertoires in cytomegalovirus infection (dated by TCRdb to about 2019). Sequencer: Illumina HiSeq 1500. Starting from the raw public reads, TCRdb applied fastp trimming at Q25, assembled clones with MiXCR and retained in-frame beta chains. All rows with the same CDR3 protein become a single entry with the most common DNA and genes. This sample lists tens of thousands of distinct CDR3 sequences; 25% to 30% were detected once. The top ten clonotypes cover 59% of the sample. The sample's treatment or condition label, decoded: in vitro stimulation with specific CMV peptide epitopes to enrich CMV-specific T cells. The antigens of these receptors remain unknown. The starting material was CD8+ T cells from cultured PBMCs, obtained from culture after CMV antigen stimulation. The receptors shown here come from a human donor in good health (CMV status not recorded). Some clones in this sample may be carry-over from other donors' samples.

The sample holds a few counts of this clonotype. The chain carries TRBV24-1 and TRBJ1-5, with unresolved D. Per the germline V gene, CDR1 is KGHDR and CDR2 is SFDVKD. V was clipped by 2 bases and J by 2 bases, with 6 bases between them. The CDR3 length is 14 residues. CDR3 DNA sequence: TGTGCCACCAGTGATTCAGGTGGCAATCAGCCCCAGCATTTT. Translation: CATSDSGGNQPQHF.

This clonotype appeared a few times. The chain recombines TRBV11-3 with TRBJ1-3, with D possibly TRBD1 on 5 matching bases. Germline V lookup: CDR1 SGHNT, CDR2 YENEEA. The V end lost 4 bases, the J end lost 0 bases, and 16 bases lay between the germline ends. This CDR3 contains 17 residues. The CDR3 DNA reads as TGTGCCAGCAGCTCGGGACGGCTGGACGTCTCTGGAAACACCATATATTTT. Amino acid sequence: CASSSGRLDVSGNTIYF.

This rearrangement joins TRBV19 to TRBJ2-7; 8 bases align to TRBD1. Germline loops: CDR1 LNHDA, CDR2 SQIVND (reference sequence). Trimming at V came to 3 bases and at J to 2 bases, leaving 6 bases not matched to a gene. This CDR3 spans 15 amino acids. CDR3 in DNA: TGTGCCAGTAGTATCCAGGGGGCGCTGGCCTACGAGCAGTACTTC. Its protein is CASSIQGALAYEQYF.

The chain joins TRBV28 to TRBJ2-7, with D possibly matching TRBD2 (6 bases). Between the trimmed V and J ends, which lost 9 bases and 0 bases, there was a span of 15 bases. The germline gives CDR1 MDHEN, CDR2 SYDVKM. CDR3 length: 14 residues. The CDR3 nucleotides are TGTGCCAGTAATGCGGGACCGAGCTCCTACGAGCAGTACTTC. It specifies CASNAGPSSYEQYF.

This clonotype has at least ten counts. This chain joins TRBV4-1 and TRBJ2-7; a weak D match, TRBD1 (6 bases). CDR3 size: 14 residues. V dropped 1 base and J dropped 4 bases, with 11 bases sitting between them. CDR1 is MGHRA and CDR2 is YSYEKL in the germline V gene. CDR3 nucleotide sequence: TGCGCCAGCAGCCAAGGCACCAGGGGATACGAGCAGTACTTC. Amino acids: CASSQGTRGYEQYF.

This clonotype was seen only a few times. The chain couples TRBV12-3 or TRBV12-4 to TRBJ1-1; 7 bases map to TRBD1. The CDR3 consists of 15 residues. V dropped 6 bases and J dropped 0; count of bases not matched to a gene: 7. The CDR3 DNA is TGTGCCAGCAGCGAATCCGGGACAGTGAACACTGAAGCTTTCTTT. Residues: CASSESGTVNTEAFF.

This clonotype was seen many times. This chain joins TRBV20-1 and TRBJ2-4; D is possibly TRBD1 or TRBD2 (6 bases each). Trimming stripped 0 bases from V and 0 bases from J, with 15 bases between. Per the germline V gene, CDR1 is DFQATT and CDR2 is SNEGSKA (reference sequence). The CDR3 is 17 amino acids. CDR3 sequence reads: CSARDLGGEGAKNIQYF. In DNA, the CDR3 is TGCAGTGCTAGAGATTTGGGGGGCGAAGGAGCCAAAAACATTCAGTACTTC.

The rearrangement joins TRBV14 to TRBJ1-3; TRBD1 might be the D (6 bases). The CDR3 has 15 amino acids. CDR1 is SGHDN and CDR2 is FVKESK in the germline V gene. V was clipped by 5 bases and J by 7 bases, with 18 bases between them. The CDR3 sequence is CASSTDNRQGNTIYF. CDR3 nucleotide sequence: TGTGCCAGCAGCACGGACAACCGGCAGGGGAACACCATATATTTT.

CDR3 region: CATTPAGGTEAFF. CDR3 in DNA: TGTGCCACCACCCCGGCAGGGGGAACTGAAGCTTTCTTT. The V call is TRBV2, the J call TRBJ1-1, with 7 positions matching TRBD1. This CDR3 is 13 amino acids long. V dropped 10 bases and J dropped 5; count of bases not matched to a gene: 10. Looked up from germline, CDR1 is SNHLY and CDR2 is FYNNEI.

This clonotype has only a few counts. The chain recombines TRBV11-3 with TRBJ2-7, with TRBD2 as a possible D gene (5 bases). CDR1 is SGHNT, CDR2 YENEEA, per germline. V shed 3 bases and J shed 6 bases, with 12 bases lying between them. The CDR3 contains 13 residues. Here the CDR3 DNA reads TGTGCCAGCAGCTTTCGGCGGGCCAGCGAGCAGTACTTC. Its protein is CASSFRRASEQYF.

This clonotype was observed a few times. The CDR3 protein is CASSSPGNEQFF. The CDR3 coding sequence is TGTGCCAGCAGTTCTCCGGGGAATGAGCAGTTCTTC. V usage is TRBV6-1 and J usage is TRBJ2-1; D is possibly TRBD2 (5 bases). CDR3 length equals 12 residues. V dropped 5 bases and J dropped 7 bases, with 9 bases sitting between them. Germline V gene data show CDR1 as MNHNS and CDR2 as SASEGT.

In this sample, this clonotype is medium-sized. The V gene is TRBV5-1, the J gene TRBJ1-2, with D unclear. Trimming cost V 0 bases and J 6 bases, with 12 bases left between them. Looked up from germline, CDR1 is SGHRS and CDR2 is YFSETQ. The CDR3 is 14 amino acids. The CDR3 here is CASSLEGGTDGYTF. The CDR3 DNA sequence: TGCGCCAGCAGCTTGGAAGGTGGAACAGATGGCTACACCTTC.

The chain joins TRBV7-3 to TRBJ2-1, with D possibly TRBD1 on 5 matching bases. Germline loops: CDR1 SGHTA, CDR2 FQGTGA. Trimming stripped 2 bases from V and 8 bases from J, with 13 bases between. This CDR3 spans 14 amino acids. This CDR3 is CASSLSQGAHEQFF. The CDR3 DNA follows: TGTGCCAGCAGCTTATCACAAGGGGCCCATGAGCAGTTCTTC.

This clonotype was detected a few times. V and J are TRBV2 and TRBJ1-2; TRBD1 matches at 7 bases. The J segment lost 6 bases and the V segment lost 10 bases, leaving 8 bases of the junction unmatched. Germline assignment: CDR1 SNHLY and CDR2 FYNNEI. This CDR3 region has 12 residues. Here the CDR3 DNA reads TGTGCCACCAACAGGGGCTCCGATGGCTACACCTTC. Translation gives CATNRGSDGYTF.

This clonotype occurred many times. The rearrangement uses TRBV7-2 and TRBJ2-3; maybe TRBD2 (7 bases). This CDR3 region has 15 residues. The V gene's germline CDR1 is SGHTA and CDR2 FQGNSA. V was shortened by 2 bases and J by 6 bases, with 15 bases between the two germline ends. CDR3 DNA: TGTGCCAGCAGCTTATCGGCGGGGAGGGGGGATACGCAGTATTTT. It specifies CASSLSAGRGDTQYF.

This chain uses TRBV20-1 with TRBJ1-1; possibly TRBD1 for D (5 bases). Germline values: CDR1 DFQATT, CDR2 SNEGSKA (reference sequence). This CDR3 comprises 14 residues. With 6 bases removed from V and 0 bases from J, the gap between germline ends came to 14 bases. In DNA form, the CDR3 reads TGCAGTGCCTGGCGGGGGGAACTGAACACTGAAGCTTTCTTT. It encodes CSAWRGELNTEAFF.

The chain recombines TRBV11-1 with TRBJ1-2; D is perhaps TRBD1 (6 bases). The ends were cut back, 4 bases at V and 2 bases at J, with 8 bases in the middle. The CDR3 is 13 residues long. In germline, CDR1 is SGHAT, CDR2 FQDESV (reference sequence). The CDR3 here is CASSSTGNYGYTF. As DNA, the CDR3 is TGTGCCAGCAGCTCAACAGGGAACTATGGCTACACCTTC.

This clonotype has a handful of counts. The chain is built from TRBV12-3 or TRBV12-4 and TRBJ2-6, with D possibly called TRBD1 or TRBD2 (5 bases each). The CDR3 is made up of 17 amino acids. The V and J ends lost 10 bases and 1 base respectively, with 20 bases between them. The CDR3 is CANSLGEGLSGANVLTF. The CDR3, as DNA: TGTGCCAACTCCCTAGGTGAGGGGTTATCTGGGGCCAACGTCCTGACTTTC.

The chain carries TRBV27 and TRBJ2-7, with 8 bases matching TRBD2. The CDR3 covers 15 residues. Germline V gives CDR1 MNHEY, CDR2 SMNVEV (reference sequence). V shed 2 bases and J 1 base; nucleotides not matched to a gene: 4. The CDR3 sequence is CASSLRGGPSYEQYF. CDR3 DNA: TGTGCCAGCAGTTTACGGGGGGGACCGTCCTACGAGCAGTACTTC.

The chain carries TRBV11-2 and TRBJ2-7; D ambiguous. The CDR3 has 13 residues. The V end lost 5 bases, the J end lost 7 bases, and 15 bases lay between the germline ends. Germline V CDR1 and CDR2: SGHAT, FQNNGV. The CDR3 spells CASSPRPAEEQYF. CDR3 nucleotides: TGTGCCAGCAGCCCTAGACCTGCGGAAGAGCAGTACTTC.

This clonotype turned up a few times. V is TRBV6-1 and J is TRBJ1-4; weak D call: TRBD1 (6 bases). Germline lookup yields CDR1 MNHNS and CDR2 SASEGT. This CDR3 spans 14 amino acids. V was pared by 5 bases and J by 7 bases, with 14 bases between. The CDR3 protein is CASSRGAEGEKLFF. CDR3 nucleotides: TGTGCCAGCAGTCGGGGGGCGGAGGGTGAAAAACTGTTTTTT.

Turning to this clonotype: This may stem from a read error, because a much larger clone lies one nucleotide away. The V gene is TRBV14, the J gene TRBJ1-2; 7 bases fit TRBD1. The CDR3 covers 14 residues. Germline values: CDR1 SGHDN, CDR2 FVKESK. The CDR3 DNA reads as TGTACCAGCAGCACAGACGGGACAGTCTATGGCTACACCTTC. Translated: CTSSTDGTVYGYTF.

Here the CDR3 DNA reads TGTGCCAGCAGTTATGCGGCAGGAGAGAATCAGCCCCAGCATTTT. It is translated as CASSYAAGENQPQHF. This chain connects TRBV6-6 to TRBJ1-5; no reliable D call. V dropped 3 bases and J dropped 4 bases, with 13 bases sitting between them. Germline values: CDR1 MNHNY, CDR2 SVGAGI (reference sequence). This CDR3 is built from 15 residues.

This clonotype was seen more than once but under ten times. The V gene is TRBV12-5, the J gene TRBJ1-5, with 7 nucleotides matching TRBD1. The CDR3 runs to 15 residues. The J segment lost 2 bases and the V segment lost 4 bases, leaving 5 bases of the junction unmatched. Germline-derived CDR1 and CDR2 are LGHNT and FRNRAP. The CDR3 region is CASGSPTGGNQPQHF. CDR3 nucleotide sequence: TGTGCTAGTGGTTCCCCAACAGGGGGCAATCAGCCCCAGCATTTT.

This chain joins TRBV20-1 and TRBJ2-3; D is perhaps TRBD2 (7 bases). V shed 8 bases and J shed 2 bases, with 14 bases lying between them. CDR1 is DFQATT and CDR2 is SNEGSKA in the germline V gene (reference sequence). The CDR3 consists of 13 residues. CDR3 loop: CSQRGGFTDTQYF. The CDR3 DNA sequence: TGCAGTCAGAGGGGGGGGTTCACAGATACGCAGTATTTT.

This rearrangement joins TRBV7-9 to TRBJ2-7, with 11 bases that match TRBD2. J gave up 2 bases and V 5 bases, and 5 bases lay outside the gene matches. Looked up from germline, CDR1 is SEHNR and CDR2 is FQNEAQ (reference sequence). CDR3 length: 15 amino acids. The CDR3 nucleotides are TGTGCCAGCAGCCCCACTAGCGGGAGCCCCTACGAGCAGTACTTC. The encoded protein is CASSPTSGSPYEQYF.

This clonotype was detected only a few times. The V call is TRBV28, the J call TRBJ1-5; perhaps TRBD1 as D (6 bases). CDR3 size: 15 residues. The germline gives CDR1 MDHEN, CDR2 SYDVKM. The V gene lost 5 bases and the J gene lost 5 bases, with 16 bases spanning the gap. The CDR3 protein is CASSLTGSGDQPQHF. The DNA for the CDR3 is TGTGCCAGCAGTCTCACAGGGTCGGGAGATCAGCCCCAGCATTTT.

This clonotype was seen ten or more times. The chain's CDR3 is CASSLVLSSYNSPLHF. DNA of the CDR3: TGTGCCAGCAGTTTGGTGCTGAGCTCCTATAATTCACCCCTCCACTTT. The chain combines TRBV28 with TRBJ1-6; unclear D gene. Germline V gene lookup returns CDR1 MDHEN and CDR2 SYDVKM. This CDR3 has 16 amino acids. With 3 bases removed from V and 0 bases from J, the gap between germline ends came to 9 bases.

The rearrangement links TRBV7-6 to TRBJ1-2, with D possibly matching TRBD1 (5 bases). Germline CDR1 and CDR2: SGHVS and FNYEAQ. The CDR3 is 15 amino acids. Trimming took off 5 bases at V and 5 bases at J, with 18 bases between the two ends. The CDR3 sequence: CASSERGALQYGYTF. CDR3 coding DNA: TGTGCCAGCAGCGAACGAGGGGCCCTTCAATATGGCTACACCTTC.